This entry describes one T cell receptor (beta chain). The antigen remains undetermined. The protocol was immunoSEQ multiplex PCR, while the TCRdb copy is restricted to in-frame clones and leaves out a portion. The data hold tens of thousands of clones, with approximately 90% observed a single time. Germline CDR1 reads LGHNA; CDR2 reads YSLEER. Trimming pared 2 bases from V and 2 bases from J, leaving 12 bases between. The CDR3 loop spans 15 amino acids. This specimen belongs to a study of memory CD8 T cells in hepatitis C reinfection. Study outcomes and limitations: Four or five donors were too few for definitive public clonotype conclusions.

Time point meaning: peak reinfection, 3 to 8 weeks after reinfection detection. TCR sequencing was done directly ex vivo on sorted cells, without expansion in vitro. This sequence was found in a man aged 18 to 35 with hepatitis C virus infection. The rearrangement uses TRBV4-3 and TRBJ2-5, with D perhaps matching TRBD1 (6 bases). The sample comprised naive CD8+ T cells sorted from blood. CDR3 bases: TGCGCCAGCAGCCAATTCCAGGGGCGGCAAGAGACCCAGTACTTC. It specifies CASSQFQGRQETQYF.